A selection of T cell receptor beta chains follows, all from one sample in a study of cytotoxic CD8 clonotypes in ibrutinib-treated CLL. Generated by immunoSEQ multiplex PCR, the TCRdb table keeps only in-frame clones and is missing some. The data show over 150,000 clones, approximately 68% seen once. Sample: PBMCs, taken after 24 months of ibrutinib treatment. The source is a human donor with chronic lymphocytic leukemia. CDR3s include the opening cysteine and the closing phenylalanine or tryptophan. Fields, in order: V gene, clone size, J gene, D gene, CDR3 DNA, CDR3 protein. A D gene is named only where the DNA matches it firmly. Some rows mark clone size as missing; the rest say once, few, many or name a class of expanded clone.

TRBV7-9,-,TRBJ2-2,-,TGTGCCAGCAGTCTCCGGACGGGAAACACCGGGGAGCTGTTTTTT,CASSLRTGNTGELFF
TRBV28,few,TRBJ1-1,-,TGTGCCAGCACCGACCGGCGGACTGAAGCTTTCTTT,CASTDRRTEAFF
TRBV5-1,-,TRBJ2-7,-,TGCGCCAGCAGCGAGAGAGACGAGCAGTACTTC,CASSERDEQYF
TRBV7-9,-,TRBJ1-2,-,TGTGCCAGCAGCGGCCAGAGCTATGGCTACACCTTC,CASSGQSYGYTF
TRBV28,-,TRBJ2-2,-,TGTGCCAGCAGCAGACGAAACAGGGCCGGGGAGCTGTTTTTT,CASSRRNRAGELFF
TRBV5-4,-,TRBJ2-7,TRBD1,TGTGCCAGCAGCTCCAACAGGGGCAGCTCCTACGAGCAGTACTTC,CASSSNRGSSYEQYF
TRBV6-4,few,TRBJ2-2,TRBD2,TGTGCCAGCAGTGACGGACTAGCGAACACCGGGGAGCTGTTTTTT,CASSDGLANTGELFF
TRBV27,-,TRBJ2-7,TRBD2,TGTGCCAGCAGTGTACCGGGACTATTGTACGAGCAGTACTTC,CASSVPGLLYEQYF
TRBV4-2,-,TRBJ2-4,TRBD2,TGTGCCAGCAGCCGGGGACTAGCGGGAGAAAACATTCAGTACTTC,CASSRGLAGENIQYF
TRBV18,-,TRBJ2-2,-,TGTGCCAGCTCAGAGGGACAAAGGAACACCGGGGAGCTGTTTTTT,CASSEGQRNTGELFF
TRBV7-2,-,TRBJ2-7,-,TGTGCCAGCAGCCAGGGACCGACCTACGAGCAGTACTTC,CASSQGPTYEQYF
TRBV29-1,-,TRBJ2-2,-,TGCAGCGTTGCTTTGTGGTCGAGAAACACCGGGGAGCTGTTTTTT,CSVALWSRNTGELFF
TRBV28,-,TRBJ2-1,TRBD1,TGTGCCAGCAGGGTGACAGGGCCTTTCGAGCAGTTCTTC,CASRVTGPFEQFF
TRBV7-8,-,TRBJ2-6,TRBD1,TGTGCCAGCGTACCCCCCCAGGGACAGGGGTTCGGACCTGGGGCCAACGTCCTGACTTTC,CASVPPQGQGFGPGANVLTF
TRBV11-2,-,TRBJ2-7,-,TGTGCCAGCAGCTTAGGCGGTGGCAGCTCCTACGAGCAGTACTTC,CASSLGGGSSYEQYF
TRBV7-6,-,TRBJ2-2,TRBD2,TGTGCCAGCAGCCCGGGACTAGCGGGAGGGCCGTTCACCGGGGAGCTGTTTTTT,CASSPGLAGGPFTGELFF
TRBV30,-,TRBJ1-1,TRBD1,TGTGCCTGGAGTGTGAGGGGGCCCACTGAAGCTTTCTTT,CAWSVRGPTEAFF
TRBV7-7,few,TRBJ2-2,-,TGTGCCAGCAGCTTAGGCGGCAGAGCAGGTGGCGGGGAGCTGTTTTTT,CASSLGGRAGGGELFF
TRBV18,-,TRBJ2-7,TRBD1,TGTGCCAGCTCGACAGGGGATACATTCGAGCAGTACTTC,CASSTGDTFEQYF
TRBV15,-,TRBJ2-7,-,TGTGCCACCAGCAGAGATCTTGGGTACGAGCAGTACTTC,CATSRDLGYEQYF
TRBV25-1,-,TRBJ1-2,-,TGTGCCAGCAGTGAATTGGGGGACTATGGCTACACCTTC,CASSELGDYGYTF
TRBV18,few,TRBJ2-1,-,TGTGCCAGCTCACCATGGGACCACCCGGGGCAGTTCTTC,CASSPWDHPGQFF
TRBV9,-,TRBJ2-7,-,TGTGCCAGCAGCGTAGCTCCCCACTTTGGCTACGAGCAGTACTTC,CASSVAPHFGYEQYF
TRBV9,-,TRBJ2-1,TRBD2,TGTGCCAGCAGCCCCAGGACTAGATGGGAGGGTAATGAGCAGTTCTTC,CASSPRTRWEGNEQFF
TRBV4-3,-,TRBJ2-7,-,TGCGCCAGCAGCCAAGATTTTTATGGGGGCGAGCAGTACTTC,CASSQDFYGGEQYF
TRBV19,-,TRBJ2-7,TRBD1,TGTGCCAGTAGTCTTGGATTGGGACAGCCTTCCTACGAGCAGTACTTC,CASSLGLGQPSYEQYF
TRBV5-6,few,TRBJ2-1,-,TGTGCCAGCAGCGTCGTGAACAATGAGCAGTTCTTC,CASSVVNNEQFF
TRBV10-3,-,TRBJ2-7,TRBD2,TGTGCCATCAGTGAACTAGCGGGACCCTACGAGCAGTACTTC,CAISELAGPYEQYF
TRBV9,-,TRBJ2-1,-,TGTGCCAGCAGCCCACGGAGGACAGAGGACAATGAGCAGTTCTTC,CASSPRRTEDNEQFF
TRBV7-2,-,TRBJ2-5,TRBD2,TGTGCCAGCAGCCCACGGACTAGCGGGGAGACCCAGTACTTC,CASSPRTSGETQYF
TRBV9,-,TRBJ2-2,-,TGTGCCAGCAGCGTACGGCCGAGAGGAGGGGCCGGGGAGCTGTTTTTT,CASSVRPRGGAGELFF
TRBV28,many,TRBJ2-7,-,TGTGCCAGCAGTTTAGAGTTCCTGCCGGAGTTAAACTACGAGCAGTACTTC,CASSLEFLPELNYEQYF
TRBV11-2,-,TRBJ1-4,-,TGTGCCAGCAGCCTGGGTAACCTTGCAACTAATGAAAAACTGTTTTTT,CASSLGNLATNEKLFF
TRBV10-3,-,TRBJ2-7,-,TGTGCCATAGGTAGCGGAACCTACGAGCAGTACTTC,CAIGSGTYEQYF
TRBV6-5,-,TRBJ1-1,-,TGTGCCAGCAGTTACTCGATTAGGGGGGCGACTGAAGCTTTCTTT,CASSYSIRGATEAFF
TRBV2,-,TRBJ1-4,-,TGTGCCAGCACCACACCGCTTTCTAATGAAAAACTGTTTTTT,CASTTPLSNEKLFF
TRBV27,few,TRBJ2-7,-,TGTGCCAGCAGTGTCCTGGGTTACGAGCAGTACTTC,CASSVLGYEQYF
TRBV4-1,-,TRBJ1-2,-,TGCGCCAGCAGCCTAGCTGGGCCCATCAACTATGGCTACACCTTC,CASSLAGPINYGYTF
TRBV4-3,-,TRBJ1-2,-,TGCGCCAGCAGCCAACAAGATATAAGGGGACTAACCTTC,CASSQQDIRGLTF
TRBV4-1,-,TRBJ2-2,-,TGCGCCAGCAGCCAAGTTGGTACGAGCGGGGAGCTGTTTTTT,CASSQVGTSGELFF
TRBV27,-,TRBJ2-5,-,TGTGCCAGCAGTTTAAGGCTCCAAGGGGAGACCCAGTACTTC,CASSLRLQGETQYF
TRBV9,-,TRBJ2-7,TRBD2,TGTGCCAGCAGCGTAGGGGCTAGCGGGAGTCGCGAGCAGTACTTC,CASSVGASGSREQYF
TRBV5-1,-,TRBJ2-3,-,TGCGCCAGCAGAATAGGGCCGGCTAGCACAGATACGCAGTATTTT,CASRIGPASTDTQYF
TRBV2,-,TRBJ2-4,TRBD2,TGTGCCAGCAGTGAACGGGGACTAGCGGGAGTCTACTTC,CASSERGLAGVYF
TRBV28,-,TRBJ1-2,-,TGTGCCAGTACCTCGGGAGCTAACTATGGCTACACCTTC,CASTSGANYGYTF
TRBV7-9,-,TRBJ2-3,TRBD1,TGTGCCAGCAGCTCCAGGACAGGGAAAGTGGATACGCAGTATTTT,CASSSRTGKVDTQYF
TRBV28,-,TRBJ2-3,TRBD1,TGTGCCAGCTTAAGGTCCCAGGGGGCGACAGATACGCAGTATTTT,CASLRSQGATDTQYF
TRBV6-5,-,TRBJ2-7,TRBD2,TGTGCCAGCAGTTACGCGGCCAGCGGGAGTAGATACGAGCAGTACTTC,CASSYAASGSRYEQYF
TRBV25-1,-,TRBJ2-5,-,TGTGCCAGCAGTGAATATGGAGGAGCACCCGCCCGGACCCAGTACTTC,CASSEYGGAPARTQYF